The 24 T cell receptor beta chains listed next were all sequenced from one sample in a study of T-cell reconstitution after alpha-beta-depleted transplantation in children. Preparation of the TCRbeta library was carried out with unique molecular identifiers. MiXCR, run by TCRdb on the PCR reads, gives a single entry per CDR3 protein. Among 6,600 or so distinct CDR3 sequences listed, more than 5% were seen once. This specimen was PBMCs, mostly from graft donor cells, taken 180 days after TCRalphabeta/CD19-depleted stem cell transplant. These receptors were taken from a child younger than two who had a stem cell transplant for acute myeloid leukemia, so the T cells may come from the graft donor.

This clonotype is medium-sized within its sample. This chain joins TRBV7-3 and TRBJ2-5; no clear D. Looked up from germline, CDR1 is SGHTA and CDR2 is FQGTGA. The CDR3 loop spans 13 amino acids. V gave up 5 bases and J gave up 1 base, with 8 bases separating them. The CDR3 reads CASSVSLQETQYF. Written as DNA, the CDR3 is TGTGCCAGCAGCGTCAGCCTCCAAGAGACCCAGTACTTC.

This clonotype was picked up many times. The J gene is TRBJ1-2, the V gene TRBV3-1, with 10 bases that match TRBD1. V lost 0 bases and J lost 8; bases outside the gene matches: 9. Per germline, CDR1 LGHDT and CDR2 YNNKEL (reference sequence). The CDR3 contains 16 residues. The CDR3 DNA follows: TGTGCCAGCAGCCAAGACTTCTGGACAGGGGGACAAGGCTACACCTTC. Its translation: CASSQDFWTGGQGYTF.

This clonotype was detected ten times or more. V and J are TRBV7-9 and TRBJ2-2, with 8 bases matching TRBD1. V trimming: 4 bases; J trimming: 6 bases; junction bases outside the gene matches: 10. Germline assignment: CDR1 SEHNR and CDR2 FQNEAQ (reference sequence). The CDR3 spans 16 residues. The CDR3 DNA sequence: TGTGCCAGCAGCTATGGGACAGGATTGGACCCCGGGGAGCTGTTTTTT. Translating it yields CASSYGTGLDPGELFF.

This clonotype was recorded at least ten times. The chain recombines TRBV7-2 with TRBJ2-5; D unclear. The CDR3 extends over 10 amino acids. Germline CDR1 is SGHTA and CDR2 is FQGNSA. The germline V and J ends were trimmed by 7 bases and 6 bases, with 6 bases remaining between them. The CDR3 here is CASNHKTQYF. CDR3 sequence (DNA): TGTGCCAGCAACCACAAGACCCAGTACTTC.

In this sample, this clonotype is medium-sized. CDR3 amino acids: CASRRGQETQYF. In nucleotides, the CDR3 is TGTGCCAGCAGACGGGGGCAAGAGACCCAGTACTTC. The chain has TRBV12-3 or TRBV12-4 and TRBJ2-5, with TRBD2 as a possible D gene (6 bases). The CDR3 totals 12 residues. V dropped 6 bases and J dropped 2 bases, with 7 bases sitting between them.

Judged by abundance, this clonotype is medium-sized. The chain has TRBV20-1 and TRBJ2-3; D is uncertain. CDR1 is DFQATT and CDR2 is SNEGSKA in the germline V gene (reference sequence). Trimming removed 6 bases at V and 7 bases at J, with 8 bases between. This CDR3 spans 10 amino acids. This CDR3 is CSARTYTQYF. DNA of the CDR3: TGCAGTGCCAGGACCTATACGCAGTATTTT.

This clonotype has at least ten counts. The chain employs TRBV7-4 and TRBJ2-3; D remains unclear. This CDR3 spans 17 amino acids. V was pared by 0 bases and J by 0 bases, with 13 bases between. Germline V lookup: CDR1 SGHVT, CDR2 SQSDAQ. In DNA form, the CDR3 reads TGTGCCAGCAGCTTAGCTACAGACACTTCTAGCACAGATACGCAGTATTTT. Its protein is CASSLATDTSSTDTQYF.

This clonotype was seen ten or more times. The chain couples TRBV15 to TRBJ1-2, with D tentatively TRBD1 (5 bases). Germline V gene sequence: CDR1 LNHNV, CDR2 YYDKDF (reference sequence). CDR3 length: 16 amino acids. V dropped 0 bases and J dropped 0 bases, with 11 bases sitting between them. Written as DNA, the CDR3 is TGTGCCACCAGCAGAGATTATGGGACTTCTAACTATGGCTACACCTTC. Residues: CATSRDYGTSNYGYTF.

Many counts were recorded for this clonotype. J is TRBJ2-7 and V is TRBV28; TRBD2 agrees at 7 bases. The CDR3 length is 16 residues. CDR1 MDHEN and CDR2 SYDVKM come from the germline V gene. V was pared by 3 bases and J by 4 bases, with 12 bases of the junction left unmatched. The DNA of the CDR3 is TGTGCCAGCAGTTTGGGGGGAGGGGCGTTGACGTACGAGCAGTACTTC. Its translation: CASSLGGGALTYEQYF.

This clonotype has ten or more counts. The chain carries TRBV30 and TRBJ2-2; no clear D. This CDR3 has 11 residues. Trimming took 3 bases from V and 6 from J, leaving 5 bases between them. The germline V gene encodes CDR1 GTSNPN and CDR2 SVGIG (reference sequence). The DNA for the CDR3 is TGTGCCTGGAGGGGGTCCGGGGAGCTGTTTTTT. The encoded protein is CAWRGSGELFF. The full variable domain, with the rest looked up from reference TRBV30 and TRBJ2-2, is SQTIHQWPATLVQPVGSPLSLECTVEGTSNPNLYWYRQAAGRGLQLLFYSVGIGQISSEVPQNLSASRPQDRQFILSSKKLLLSDSGFYLCAWRGSGELFFGEGSRLTVL.

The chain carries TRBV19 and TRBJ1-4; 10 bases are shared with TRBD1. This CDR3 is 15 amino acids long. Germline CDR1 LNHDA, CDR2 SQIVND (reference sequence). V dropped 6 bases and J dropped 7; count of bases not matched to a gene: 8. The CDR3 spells CASRGPGQGSEKLFF. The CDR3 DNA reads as TGTGCCAGTAGGGGCCCGGGACAGGGGAGTGAAAAACTGTTTTTT.

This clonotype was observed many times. The CDR3 region is CSASLRVGKAFF. CDR3 in DNA: TGCAGTGCTAGTTTACGGGTAGGAAAAGCTTTCTTT. The chain couples TRBV20-1 to TRBJ1-1; D gene uncertain. The germline V gene has CDR1 DFQATT and CDR2 SNEGSKA (reference sequence). Trimming cost V 3 bases and J 9 bases, with 14 bases left between them. The CDR3 sequence is 12 residues long.

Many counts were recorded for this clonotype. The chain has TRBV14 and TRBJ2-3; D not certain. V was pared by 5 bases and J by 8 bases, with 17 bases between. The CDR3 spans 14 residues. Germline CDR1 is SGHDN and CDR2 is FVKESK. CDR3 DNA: TGTGCCAGCAGCGTAAAGTACCCGTTAGGTACGCAGTATTTT. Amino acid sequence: CASSVKYPLGTQYF.

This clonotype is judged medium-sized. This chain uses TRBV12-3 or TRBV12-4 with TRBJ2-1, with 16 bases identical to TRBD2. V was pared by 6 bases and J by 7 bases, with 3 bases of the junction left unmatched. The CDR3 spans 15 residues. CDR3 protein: CASRPGLAGGNEQFF. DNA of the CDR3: TGTGCCAGCAGACCGGGACTAGCGGGAGGGAATGAGCAGTTCTTC.

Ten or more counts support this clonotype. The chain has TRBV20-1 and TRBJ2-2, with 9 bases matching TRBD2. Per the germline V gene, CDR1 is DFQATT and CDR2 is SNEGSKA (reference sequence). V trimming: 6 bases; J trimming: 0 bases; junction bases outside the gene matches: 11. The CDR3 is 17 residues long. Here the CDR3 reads CSAQDAGGPSNTGELFF. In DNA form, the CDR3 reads TGCAGTGCCCAGGACGCGGGAGGGCCCTCGAACACCGGGGAGCTGTTTTTT.

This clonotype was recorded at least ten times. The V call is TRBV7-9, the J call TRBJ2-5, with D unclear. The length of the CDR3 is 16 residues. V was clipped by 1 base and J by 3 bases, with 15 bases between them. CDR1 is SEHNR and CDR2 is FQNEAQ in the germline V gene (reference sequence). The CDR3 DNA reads TGTGCCAGCAGCTTAGTGGGCCCTCAGCCCGAAGAGACCCAGTACTTC. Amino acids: CASSLVGPQPEETQYF. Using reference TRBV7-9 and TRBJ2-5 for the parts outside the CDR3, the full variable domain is DTGVSQNPRHKITKRGQNVTFRCDPISEHNRLYWYRQTLGQGPEFLTYFQNEAQLEKSRLLSDRFSAERPKGSFSTLEIQRTEQGDSAMYLCASSLVGPQPEETQYFGPGTRLLVL.

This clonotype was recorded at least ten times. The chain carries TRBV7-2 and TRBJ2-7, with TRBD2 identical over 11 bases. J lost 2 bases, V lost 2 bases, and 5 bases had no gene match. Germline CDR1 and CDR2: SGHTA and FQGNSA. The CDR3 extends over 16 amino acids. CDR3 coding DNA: TGTGCCAGCAGCTTAATAGCGGGAGGGCCCGCCTACGAGCAGTACTTC. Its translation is CASSLIAGGPAYEQYF.

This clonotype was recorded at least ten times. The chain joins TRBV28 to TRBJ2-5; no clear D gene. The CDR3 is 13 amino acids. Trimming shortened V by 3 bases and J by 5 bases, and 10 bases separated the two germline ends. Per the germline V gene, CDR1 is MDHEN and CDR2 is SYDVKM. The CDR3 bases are TGTGCCAGCAGTTTGGTGTACGAGGAGACCCAGTACTTC. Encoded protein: CASSLVYEETQYF.

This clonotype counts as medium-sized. As DNA, the CDR3 is TGTGCCAGCAGCTCAACAGGGGGCGTATACGAGCAGTACTTC. Its protein product is CASSSTGGVYEQYF. This chain uses TRBV5-6 with TRBJ2-7; 9 bases line up with TRBD1. CDR1 SGHDT and CDR2 YYEEEE come from the germline V gene. This CDR3 is 14 amino acids long. With V trimmed by 3 bases and J by 4 bases, 5 bases remained unmatched.

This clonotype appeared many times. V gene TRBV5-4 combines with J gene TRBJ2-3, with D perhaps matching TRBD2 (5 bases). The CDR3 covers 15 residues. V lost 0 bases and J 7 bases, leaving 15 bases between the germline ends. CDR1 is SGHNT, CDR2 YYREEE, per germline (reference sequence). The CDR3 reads CASSLAGKAPNTQYF. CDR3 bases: TGTGCCAGCAGCTTGGCCGGGAAGGCCCCGAATACGCAGTATTTT.

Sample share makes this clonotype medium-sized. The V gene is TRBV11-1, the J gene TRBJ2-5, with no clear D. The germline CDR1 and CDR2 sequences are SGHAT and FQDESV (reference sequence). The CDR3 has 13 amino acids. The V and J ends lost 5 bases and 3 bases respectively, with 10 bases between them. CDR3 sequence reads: CASSVGSKETQYF. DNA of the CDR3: TGTGCCAGCAGCGTCGGAAGCAAAGAGACCCAGTACTTC.

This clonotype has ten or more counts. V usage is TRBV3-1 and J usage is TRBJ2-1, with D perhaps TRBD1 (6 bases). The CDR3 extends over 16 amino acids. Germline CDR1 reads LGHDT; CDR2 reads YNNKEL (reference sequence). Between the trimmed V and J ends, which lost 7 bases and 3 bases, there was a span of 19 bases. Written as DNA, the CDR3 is TGTGCCAGCACCAATAGGGGGTTTAACTACTACAATGAGCAGTTCTTC. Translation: CASTNRGFNYYNEQFF.

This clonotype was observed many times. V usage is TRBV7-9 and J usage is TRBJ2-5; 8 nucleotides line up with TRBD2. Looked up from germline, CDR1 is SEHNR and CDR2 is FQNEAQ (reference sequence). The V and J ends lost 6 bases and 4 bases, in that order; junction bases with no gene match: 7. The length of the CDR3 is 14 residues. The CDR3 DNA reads TGTGCCAGCAGGCCTTTTAGCGGGACAGAGACCCAGTACTTC. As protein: CASRPFSGTETQYF.

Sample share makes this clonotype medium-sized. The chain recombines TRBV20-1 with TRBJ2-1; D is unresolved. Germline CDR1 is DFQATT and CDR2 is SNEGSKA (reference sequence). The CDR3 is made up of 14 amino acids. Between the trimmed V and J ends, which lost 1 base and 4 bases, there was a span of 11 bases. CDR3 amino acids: CSARVPTAYNEQFF. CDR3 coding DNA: TGCAGTGCTAGAGTTCCGACCGCTTACAATGAGCAGTTCTTC.